Shown below are 7 T cell receptor beta chains from a single sample sequenced in a study of regulatory T cells in long-lasting Graves disease. The time point was: newly diagnosed GD, antithyroid drugs for less than 3 months. There was RNA extracted from PBMCs, and the TCR library was made from it. Construction of TCR beta libraries relied on iRepertoire HTBI primers and on Arm-PCR targeting CDR3 regions. TCRdb re-called the multiplex PCR reads through MiXCR, storing one row per CDR3 protein. This table has 450,000 to 700,000 distinct CDR3 sequences, about 14% appearing once. These data were also filed under a second study, of T cells in Graves' hyperthyroidism and ophthalmopathy.

The sample was peripheral blood mononuclear cells (PBMCs), taken at new diagnosis, from a patient treated with antithyroid drugs. The receptors here all came from a man in his thirties or forties with Graves disease.

This clonotype has at least ten counts. The V gene is TRBV20-1, the J gene TRBJ1-1; 9 bases align to TRBD1. CDR1 DFQATT and CDR2 SNEGSKA come from the germline V gene (reference sequence). The CDR3 is made up of 14 amino acids. The V segment lost 0 bases and the J segment 5 bases; nucleotides outside the gene matches: 4. For the CDR3, the DNA is TGCAGTGCTAGAGAAGGACAGGGGAATACTGAAGCTTTCTTT. The encoded protein is CSAREGQGNTEAFF.

The gene calls are TRBV4-1 and TRBJ1-2; 7 nucleotides match TRBD1. V was clipped by 4 bases and J by 5 bases; unmatched bases: 7. The germline V gene encodes CDR1 MGHRA and CDR2 YSYEKL. The length of the CDR3 is 14 residues. Here the CDR3 reads CASSRTGVSYGYTF. The CDR3 coding sequence is TGCGCCAGCAGCCGCACAGGGGTTTCGTATGGCTACACCTTC.

The rearrangement links TRBV19 to TRBJ2-1, with D possibly called TRBD1 or TRBD2 (5 bases each). The CDR3 runs 16 residues. The V end lost 5 bases, the J end lost 7 bases, and 21 bases lay between the germline ends. The V gene's germline CDR1 is LNHDA and CDR2 SQIVND (reference sequence). In DNA, the CDR3 is TGTGCCAGTAGTTCCGACGGGGCCGTTAAGGGAAATGAGCAGTTCTTC. This translates into CASSSDGAVKGNEQFF.

Only a few counts were recorded for this clonotype. The chain links TRBV7-6 to TRBJ2-1, with 12 nucleotides matching TRBD2. The V segment lost 5 bases and the J segment 1 base; nucleotides outside the gene matches: 6. The CDR3 covers 17 residues. Germline CDR1 reads SGHVS; CDR2 reads FNYEAQ. This CDR3 is CASSPTSGSPSYNEQFF. CDR3 bases: TGTGCCAGCAGCCCGACTAGCGGGAGTCCTTCCTACAATGAGCAGTTCTTC.

The rearrangement joins TRBV5-1 to TRBJ2-1; 7 nucleotides line up with TRBD2. J was trimmed by 1 base and V by 5 bases; bases with no gene match: 9. In germline, CDR1 is SGHRS, CDR2 YFSETQ. The CDR3 is 16 amino acids. CDR3 in DNA: TGCGCCAGCAGACCTGGGGGGGAGGGGTCCTACAATGAGCAGTTCTTC. It is translated as CASRPGGEGSYNEQFF.

In its sample, this clonotype was seen many times. CDR3 DNA sequence: TGTGCCAGCATCCCGACAGGCGCCCATCTCTATGGCTACACCTTC. Translation gives CASIPTGAHLYGYTF. The chain employs TRBV12-3 or TRBV12-4 and TRBJ1-2; tentative D call: TRBD1 (6 bases). Trimming took off 7 bases at V and 4 bases at J, with 19 bases between the two ends. The length of the CDR3 is 15 residues.

This clonotype was seen ten or more times. The J gene is TRBJ1-1, the V gene TRBV28, with D uncertain. Germline assignment: CDR1 MDHEN and CDR2 SYDVKM. Trimming pared 4 bases from V and 0 bases from J, leaving 15 bases between. CDR3 length equals 16 residues. The CDR3 loop reads CASSSPGRKLNTEAFF. CDR3 DNA: TGTGCCAGCAGTTCCCCGGGCCGGAAGCTGAACACTGAAGCTTTCTTT. Complete variable domain (other parts from reference TRBV28 and TRBJ1-1): DVKVTQSSRYLVKRTGEKVFLECVQDMDHENMFWYRQDPGLGLRLIYFSYDVKMKEKGDIPEGYSVSREKKERFSLILESASTNQTSMYLCASSSPGRKLNTEAFFGQGTRLTVV.